This note documents a single TCR beta chain sequence. Antigen unknown. Across several immunoSEQ plates, the genomic DNA of each subset was split evenly. Per the authors' pipeline: Quality scores were absent from the junction-only immunoSEQ sequences, so filtering differed. The table came from immunoSEQ multiplex PCR; TCRdb's copy has only in-frame clones and leaves some out. V and J calls and clone size come straight from that table; D and trimming were deduced from the DNA. The sample yields 2.5 million or so clones, just over 90% seen once. The CDR3 contains 12 residues. Germline values: CDR1 SQVTM, CDR2 ANQGSEA. Trimming cost V 7 bases and J 9 bases, with 19 bases left between them. The data are from a study of shared clonotypes between healthy human individuals. Study conclusions and caveats: Memory subsets generally showed lower estimated richness than naive subsets.

The material sequenced was naive CD4+ T cells sorted from blood. Subset noted: CD45RA+ positively selected. This sequence originates from a man in his late teens or twenties in good health. The chain has TRBV29-1 and TRBJ2-7, with D perhaps TRBD2 (5 bases). CDR3 coding DNA: TGCAGCGCGATAGAGGGCCCCTCAGGGCAGTACTTC. This sequence encodes CSAIEGPSGQYF.